The clone carrying this T cell receptor (beta chain) was recorded many times. Its antigen is currently unknown. The read terminates 3 residues ahead of where the CDR3 ends, so the germline J gene completes it. This entry comes from a study of T cell clonality in common variable immunodeficiency. Study conclusions and caveats: Fewer TCRbeta clones were shared among CVID subjects than controls. Common variable immunodeficiency TCR beta sequences reportedly had fewer deletions and N-nucleotide insertions. What drives increased CVID clonality needs T cell subpopulation sequencing.

This CDR3 comprises 14 residues. The germline V gene encodes CDR1 MNHEY and CDR2 SVGEGT. Trimming stripped 3 bases from V and 3 bases from J, with 11 bases between. TCRdb's copy holds only in-frame clones and misses some; the assay was immunoSEQ multiplex PCR. The data show 35,000 to 50,000 clones, with none appearing a single time. This chain uses TRBV6-2 or TRBV6-3 with TRBJ1-1; D is unclear. The TCR comes from a person aged 18-70 years in good health. The sequenced sample consisted of peripheral blood mononuclear cells. CDR3 DNA, as far as it was read: TGTGCCAGCAGTTATTTATCCCAGGACACTGAA. Its protein is CASSYLSQDTE. The entire CDR3 protein is CASSYLSQDTEAFF.